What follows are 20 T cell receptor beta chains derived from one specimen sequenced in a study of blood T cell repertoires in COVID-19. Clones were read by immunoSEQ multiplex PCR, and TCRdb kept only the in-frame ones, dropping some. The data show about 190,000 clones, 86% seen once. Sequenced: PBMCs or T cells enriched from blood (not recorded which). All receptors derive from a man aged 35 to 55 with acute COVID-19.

Written as DNA, the CDR3 is TGTGCCAGCAGCCTCCGGGGTGGCTATGGCTACACCTTC. Protein sequence: CASSLRGGYGYTF. V and J are TRBV6-4 and TRBJ1-2; D unresolved. Deletions cut 6 bases from V and 4 bases from J, with 12 bases between. This CDR3 contains 13 residues. In germline, CDR1 is MRHNA, CDR2 SNTAGT.

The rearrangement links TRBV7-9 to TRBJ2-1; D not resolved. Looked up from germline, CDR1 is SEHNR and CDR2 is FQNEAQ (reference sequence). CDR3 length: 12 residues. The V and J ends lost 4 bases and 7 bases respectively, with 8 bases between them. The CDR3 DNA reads TGTGCCAGCAGCTCCAGTGAAAATGAGCAGTTCTTC. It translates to CASSSSENEQFF.

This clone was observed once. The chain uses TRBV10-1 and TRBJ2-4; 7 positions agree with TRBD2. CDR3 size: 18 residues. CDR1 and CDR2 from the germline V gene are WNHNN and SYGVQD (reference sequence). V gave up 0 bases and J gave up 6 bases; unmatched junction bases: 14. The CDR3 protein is CASSESVAGLGYLNIQYF. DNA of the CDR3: TGCGCCAGCAGTGAGTCGGTAGCGGGCCTGGGTTATTTAAACATTCAGTACTTC.

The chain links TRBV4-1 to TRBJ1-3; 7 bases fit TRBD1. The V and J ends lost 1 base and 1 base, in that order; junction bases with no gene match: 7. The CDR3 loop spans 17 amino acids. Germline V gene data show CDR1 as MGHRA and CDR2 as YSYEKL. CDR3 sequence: CASSQGAVTGSGNTIYF. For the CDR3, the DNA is TGCGCCAGCAGCCAAGGCGCGGTGACAGGGTCTGGAAACACCATATATTTT.

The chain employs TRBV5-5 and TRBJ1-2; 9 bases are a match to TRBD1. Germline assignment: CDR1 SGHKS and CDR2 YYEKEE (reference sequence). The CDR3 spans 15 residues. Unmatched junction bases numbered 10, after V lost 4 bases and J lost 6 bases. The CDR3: CASSPLPRQGDGYTF. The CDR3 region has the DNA TGTGCCAGCAGCCCACTGCCCCGACAGGGGGATGGCTACACCTTC. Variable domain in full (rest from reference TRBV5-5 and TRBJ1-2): DAGVTQSPTHLIKTRGQQVTLRCSPISGHKSVSWYQQVLGQGPQFIFQYYEKEERGRGNFPDRFSARQFPNYSSELNVNALLLGDSALYLCASSPLPRQGDGYTFGSGTRLTVV.

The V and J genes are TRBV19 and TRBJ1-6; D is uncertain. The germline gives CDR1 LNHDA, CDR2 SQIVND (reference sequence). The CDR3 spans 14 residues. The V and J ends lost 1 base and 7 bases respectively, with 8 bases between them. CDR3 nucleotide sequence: TGTGCCAGTAGTATAGGGGCTGCCAATTCACCCCTCCACTTT. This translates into CASSIGAANSPLHF.

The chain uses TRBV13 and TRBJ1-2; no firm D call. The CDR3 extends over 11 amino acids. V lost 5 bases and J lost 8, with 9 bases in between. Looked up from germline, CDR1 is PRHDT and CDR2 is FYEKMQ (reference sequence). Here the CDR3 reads CASSVSRGYTF. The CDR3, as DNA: TGTGCCAGCAGCGTGAGCAGGGGCTACACCTTC. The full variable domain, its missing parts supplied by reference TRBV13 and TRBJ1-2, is AAGVIQSPRHLIKEKRETATLKCYPIPRHDTVYWYQQGPGQDPQFLISFYEKMQSDKGSIPDRFSAQQFSDYHSELNMSSLELGDSALYFCASSVSRGYTFGSGTRLTVV.

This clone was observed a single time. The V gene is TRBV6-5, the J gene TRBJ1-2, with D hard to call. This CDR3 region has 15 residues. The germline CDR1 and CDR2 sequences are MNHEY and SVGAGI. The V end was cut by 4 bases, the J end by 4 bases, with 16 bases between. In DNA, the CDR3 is TGTGCCAGCAGTTCGCAGTCGGGTTCCCTCTATGGCTACACCTTC. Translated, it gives CASSSQSGSLYGYTF.

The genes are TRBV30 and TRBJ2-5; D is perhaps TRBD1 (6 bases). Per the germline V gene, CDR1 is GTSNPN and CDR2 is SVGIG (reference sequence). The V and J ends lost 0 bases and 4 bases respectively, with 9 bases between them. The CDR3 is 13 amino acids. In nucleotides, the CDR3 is TGTGCCTGGAGTGTGAAAGGGGGAGAGACCCAGTACTTC. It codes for CAWSVKGGETQYF.

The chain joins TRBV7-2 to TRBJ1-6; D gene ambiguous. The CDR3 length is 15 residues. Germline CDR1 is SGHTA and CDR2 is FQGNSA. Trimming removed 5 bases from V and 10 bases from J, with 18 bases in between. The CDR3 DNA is TGTGCCAGCAGCCCCGGGATCGCGGAGCGGTCACCCCTCCACTTT. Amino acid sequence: CASSPGIAERSPLHF.

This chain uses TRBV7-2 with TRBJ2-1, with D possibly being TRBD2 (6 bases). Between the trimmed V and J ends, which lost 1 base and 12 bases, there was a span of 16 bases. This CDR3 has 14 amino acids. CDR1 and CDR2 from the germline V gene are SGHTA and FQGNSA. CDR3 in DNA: TGTGCCAGCAGCTTAGGTTTGGTGGAGGGGAGGCAGTTCTTC. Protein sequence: CASSLGLVEGRQFF.

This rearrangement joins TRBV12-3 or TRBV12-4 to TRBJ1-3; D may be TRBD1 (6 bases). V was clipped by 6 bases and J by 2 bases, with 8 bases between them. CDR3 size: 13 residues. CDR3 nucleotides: TGTGCCAGCAGACAGGGAACTGGAAACACCATATATTTT. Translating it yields CASRQGTGNTIYF.

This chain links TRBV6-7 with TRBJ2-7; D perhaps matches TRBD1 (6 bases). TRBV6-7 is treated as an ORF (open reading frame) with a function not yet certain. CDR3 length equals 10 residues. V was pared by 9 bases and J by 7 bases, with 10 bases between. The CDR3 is CARKGEEQYF. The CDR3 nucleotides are TGTGCCAGAAAGGGGGAAGAGCAGTACTTC.

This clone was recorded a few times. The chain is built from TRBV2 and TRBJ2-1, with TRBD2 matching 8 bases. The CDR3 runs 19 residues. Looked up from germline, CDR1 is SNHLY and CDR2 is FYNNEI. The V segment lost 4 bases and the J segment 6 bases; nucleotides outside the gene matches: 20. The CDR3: CASSVTLGRADGFSNEQFF. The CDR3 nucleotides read TGTGCCAGCAGTGTTACCCTCGGGAGGGCCGATGGGTTTTCCAATGAGCAGTTCTTC.

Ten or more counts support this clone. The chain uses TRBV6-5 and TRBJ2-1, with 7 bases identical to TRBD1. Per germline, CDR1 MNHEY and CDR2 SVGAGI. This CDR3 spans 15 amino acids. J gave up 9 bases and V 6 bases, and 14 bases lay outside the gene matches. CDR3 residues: CASSQTGWTDPEQFF. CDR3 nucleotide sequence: TGTGCCAGCAGCCAGACAGGGTGGACCGACCCTGAGCAGTTCTTC.

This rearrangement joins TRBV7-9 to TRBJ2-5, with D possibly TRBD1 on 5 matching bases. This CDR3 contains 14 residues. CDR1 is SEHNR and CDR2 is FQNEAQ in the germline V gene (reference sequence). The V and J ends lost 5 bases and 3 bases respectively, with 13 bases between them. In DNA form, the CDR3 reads TGTGCCAGCAGCACCGACAGAGATGAAGAGACCCAGTACTTC. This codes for CASSTDRDEETQYF.

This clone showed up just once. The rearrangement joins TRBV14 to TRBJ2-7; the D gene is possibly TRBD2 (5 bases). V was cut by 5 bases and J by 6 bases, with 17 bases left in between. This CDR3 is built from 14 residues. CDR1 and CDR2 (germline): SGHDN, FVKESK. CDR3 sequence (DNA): TGTGCCAGCAGCACCCGGACTTGGCCCTCCGAGCAGTACTTC. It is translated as CASSTRTWPSEQYF.

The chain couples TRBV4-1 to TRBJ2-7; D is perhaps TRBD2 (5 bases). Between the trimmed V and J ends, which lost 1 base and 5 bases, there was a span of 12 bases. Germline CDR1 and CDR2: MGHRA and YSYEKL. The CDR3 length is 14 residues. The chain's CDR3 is CASSQGFKGDEQYF. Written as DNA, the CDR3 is TGCGCCAGCAGCCAAGGATTTAAGGGAGACGAGCAGTACTTC.

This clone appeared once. In DNA form, the CDR3 reads TGCGCCAGCAGCCCTCAGGCGGGTCCGTTCTCTGGAAACACCATATATTTT. Its translation: CASSPQAGPFSGNTIYF. The chain is built from TRBV5-1 and TRBJ1-3; D is unresolved. V was clipped by 4 bases and J by 0 bases, with 17 bases between them. Per the germline V gene, CDR1 is SGHRS and CDR2 is YFSETQ. This CDR3 spans 17 amino acids.

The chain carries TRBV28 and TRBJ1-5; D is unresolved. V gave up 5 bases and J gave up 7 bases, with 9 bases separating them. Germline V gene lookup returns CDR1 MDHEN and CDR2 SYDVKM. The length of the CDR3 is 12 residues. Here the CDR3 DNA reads TGTGCCAGCAGTCTCCCCGGGCAGCCCCAGCATTTT. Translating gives CASSLPGQPQHF.